These 24 T cell receptor beta chains originate from one sample sequenced in a study of OX40 agonist ivuxolimab in advanced cancers. Libraries were prepared by immunoSEQ multiplex PCR; TCRdb keeps only in-frame clonotypes and omits some of them. The repertoire holds roughly 49,000 clones, with roughly 79% as singletons. Sequencing was performed on CD4+ or CD8+ T cells sorted from blood, taken in a trial of the OX40 agonist ivuxolimab. These receptors originate from an adult with an advanced solid tumor such as melanoma, head and neck, liver or kidney cancer.

This clone is a singleton in its sample. This rearrangement joins TRBV9 to TRBJ2-2, with 14 bases aligning to TRBD2. CDR1 and CDR2 (germline): SGDLS, YYNGEE. This CDR3 is 18 amino acids long. Losses at the gene ends were 4 bases for V and 4 bases for J; bases not matched to a gene: 9. CDR3 nucleotide sequence: TGTGCCAGCAGCCTGGGACTAGCGGGAGATTTGAGCACCGGGGAGCTGTTTTTT. Protein: CASSLGLAGDLSTGELFF.

The chain is built from TRBV5-1 and TRBJ2-5; TRBD2 matches at 8 bases. The V and J ends lost 4 bases and 5 bases, in that order; junction bases with no gene match: 13. The length of the CDR3 is 16 residues. Germline loops: CDR1 SGHRS, CDR2 YFSETQ. In DNA form, the CDR3 reads TGCGCCAGCAGCCCACTCTCGGGGGGGTGGCAGGAGACCCAGTACTTC. Protein product: CASSPLSGGWQETQYF.

This clone was seen a single time. V is TRBV7-6 and J is TRBJ2-2, with D tentatively TRBD1 (6 bases). CDR1 SGHVS and CDR2 FNYEAQ come from the germline V gene. V was pared by 3 bases and J by 8 bases, with 19 bases between. This CDR3 has 16 amino acids. The CDR3 nucleotides are TGTGCCAGCAGCTTTGAGGGGACAACCCCATCGGGGGAGCTGTTTTTT. Its translation is CASSFEGTTPSGELFF. Supplemented by reference TRBV7-6 and TRBJ2-2, the full variable domain reads GAGVSQSPRYKVTKRGQDVALRCDPISGHVSLYWYRQALGQGPEFLTYFNYEAQQDKSGLPNDRFSAERPEGSISTLTIQRTEQRDSAMYRCASSFEGTTPSGELFFGEGSRLTVL.

The chain combines TRBV30 with TRBJ2-6; TRBD2 matches at 9 bases. Germline assignment: CDR1 GTSNPN and CDR2 SVGIG (reference sequence). J gave up 1 base and V 1 base, and 5 bases lay outside the gene matches. The CDR3 totals 17 residues. The CDR3 here is CAWSGVSGSSGANVLTF. As DNA, the CDR3 is TGTGCCTGGAGTGGGGTTAGCGGGAGTTCTGGGGCCAACGTCCTGACTTTC.

The V and J genes are TRBV6-5 and TRBJ2-3; TRBD2 is a possible D gene (5 bases). The CDR3 runs to 15 residues. Trimming shortened V by 6 bases and J by 0 bases, and 13 bases separated the two germline ends. Germline CDR1 MNHEY, CDR2 SVGAGI. CDR3 region: CASRRGPTSTDTQYF. The CDR3 region has the DNA TGTGCCAGCAGAAGAGGGCCGACTAGCACAGATACGCAGTATTTT.

The chain carries TRBV29-1 and TRBJ2-1; TRBD1 agrees at 8 bases. The V and J ends lost 3 bases and 7 bases, in that order; junction bases with no gene match: 11. Germline V CDR1 and CDR2: SQVTM, ANQGSEA. The CDR3 sequence is 15 residues long. The chain's CDR3 is CSVDLRQGPWNEQFF. DNA for the CDR3: TGCAGCGTTGATCTTAGACAGGGGCCGTGGAATGAGCAGTTCTTC.

There are a few counts of this clone. This chain uses TRBV5-4 with TRBJ1-1, with TRBD1 matching 7 bases. Losses at the gene ends were 4 bases for V and 0 bases for J; bases not matched to a gene: 9. This CDR3 spans 16 amino acids. The germline CDR1 and CDR2 sequences are SGHNT and YYREEE (reference sequence). In DNA, the CDR3 is TGTGCCAGCAGCAAAGGAAACAGGGGTATGAACACTGAAGCTTTCTTT. It translates to CASSKGNRGMNTEAFF.

The chain carries TRBV30 and TRBJ2-5; D ambiguous. Trimming took 0 bases from V and 5 from J, leaving 4 bases between them. In germline, CDR1 is GTSNPN, CDR2 SVGIG (reference sequence). The CDR3 totals 11 residues. The CDR3: CAWSVVETQYF. The DNA of the CDR3 is TGTGCCTGGAGTGTTGTGGAGACCCAGTACTTC.

This chain links TRBV14 with TRBJ2-7; D perhaps matches TRBD2 (5 bases). Germline assignment: CDR1 SGHDN and CDR2 FVKESK. Trimming removed 7 bases at V and 3 bases at J, with 13 bases between. The CDR3 extends over 13 amino acids. CDR3 loop: CASNDGGFYEQYF. CDR3 bases: TGTGCCAGCAACGACGGAGGATTCTACGAGCAGTACTTC.

The V gene is TRBV5-1, the J gene TRBJ2-7; 7 bases are shared with TRBD2. The V gene end was trimmed by 7 bases and the J gene end by 4 bases; junction bases not matched to a gene: 14. The CDR3 runs 15 residues. Germline CDR1 reads SGHRS; CDR2 reads YFSETQ. CDR3 loop: CASAESGEGRYEQYF. The CDR3 DNA is TGCGCCAGCGCCGAGTCGGGGGAGGGTAGGTACGAGCAGTACTTC. Full variable domain (remainder filled in from reference TRBV5-1 and TRBJ2-7): KAGVTQTPRYLIKTRGQQVTLSCSPISGHRSVSWYQQTPGQGLQFLFEYFSETQRNKGNFPGRFSGRQFSNSRSEMNVSTLELGDSALYLCASAESGEGRYEQYFGPGTRLTVT.

The CDR3 loop is CASSGNGDTGELFF. DNA for the CDR3: TGCGCCAGCAGCGGGAACGGAGACACCGGGGAGCTGTTTTTT. The chain joins TRBV5-1 to TRBJ2-2; D is ambiguous. The CDR3 sequence is 14 residues long. Germline V gene data show CDR1 as SGHRS and CDR2 as YFSETQ. V lost 4 bases and J 3 bases, leaving 10 bases between the germline ends.

V is TRBV5-4 and J is TRBJ2-7; D gene uncertain. Germline V gene sequence: CDR1 SGHNT, CDR2 YYREEE (reference sequence). V shed 5 bases and J shed 1 base, with 7 bases lying between them. This CDR3 contains 12 residues. The CDR3 sequence: CASSVGSYEQYF. CDR3 nucleotide sequence: TGTGCCAGCAGTGTTGGTTCCTACGAGCAGTACTTC.

This sequence joins TRBV7-2 and TRBJ1-1; TRBD1 is a possible D gene (5 bases). Trimming took 5 bases from V and 5 from J, leaving 15 bases between them. CDR1 SGHTA and CDR2 FQGNSA come from the germline V gene. This CDR3 is 14 amino acids long. CDR3 loop: CASSTRAGRTEAFF. In nucleotides, the CDR3 is TGTGCCAGCAGCACCAGGGCGGGACGAACTGAAGCTTTCTTT.

This clone turned up a few times. The chain has TRBV7-9 and TRBJ2-1; 9 positions match TRBD2. The CDR3 contains 16 residues. Germline-derived CDR1 and CDR2 are SEHNR and FQNEAQ (reference sequence). The V segment lost 7 bases and the J segment 0 bases; nucleotides outside the gene matches: 7. CDR3 region: CASISGSTVSYNEQFF. As DNA, the CDR3 is TGTGCCAGCATTAGCGGGAGCACCGTCTCCTACAATGAGCAGTTCTTC.

V gene TRBV9 combines with J gene TRBJ1-4, with D possibly matching TRBD1 (6 bases). In germline, CDR1 is SGDLS, CDR2 YYNGEE. V was cut by 4 bases and J by 7 bases, with 11 bases left in between. This CDR3 region has 13 residues. Here the CDR3 DNA reads TGTGCCAGCAGCACAACAGGGTCTGAAAAACTGTTTTTT. The encoded protein is CASSTTGSEKLFF.

This rearrangement joins TRBV5-4 to TRBJ2-7; 8 bases map to TRBD2. Losses at the gene ends were 4 bases for V and 5 bases for J; bases not matched to a gene: 8. The CDR3 totals 14 residues. CDR1 is SGHNT, CDR2 YYREEE, per germline (reference sequence). CDR3 coding DNA: TGTGCCAGCAGCCAAGGACTAGCCCCCCACGAGCAGTACTTC. This encodes CASSQGLAPHEQYF.

The J gene is TRBJ2-3, the V gene TRBV4-1; possible D gene TRBD1, 5 bases. The germline gives CDR1 MGHRA, CDR2 YSYEKL. The CDR3 consists of 15 residues. Trimming stripped 6 bases from V and 4 bases from J, with 17 bases between. CDR3 sequence reads: CASRDTQGFADTQYF. CDR3 sequence (DNA): TGCGCCAGCAGGGACACGCAAGGGTTCGCAGATACGCAGTATTTT.

This clone was seen once. The chain couples TRBV4-2 to TRBJ1-5; 7 bases agree with TRBD1. CDR1 and CDR2 (germline): LGHNA, YNFKEQ. There are 16 residues in the CDR3. V was pared by 3 bases and J by 0 bases, with 5 bases of the junction left unmatched. DNA of the CDR3: TGTGCCAGCAGCCAGCGAGGGGGCGATAGCAATCAGCCCCAGCATTTT. Amino acid sequence: CASSQRGGDSNQPQHF.

The chain joins TRBV30 to TRBJ1-1; perhaps TRBD1 as D (5 bases). There are 12 residues in the CDR3. V dropped 1 base and J dropped 7 bases, with 10 bases sitting between them. The germline V gene encodes CDR1 GTSNPN and CDR2 SVGIG (reference sequence). Here the CDR3 reads CAWSAGQVEAFF. CDR3 bases: TGTGCCTGGAGTGCAGGACAAGTTGAAGCTTTCTTT.

This clone was observed at least ten times. The chain carries TRBV6-5 and TRBJ1-1, with unresolved D. With 7 bases removed from V and 3 bases from J, the gap between germline ends came to 9 bases. The germline gives CDR1 MNHEY, CDR2 SVGAGI. The CDR3 covers 12 residues. This CDR3 is CASTLGDTEAFF. The DNA for the CDR3 is TGTGCCAGCACCCTCGGGGACACTGAAGCTTTCTTT.

V gene TRBV2 combines with J gene TRBJ2-6; the D gene could be TRBD1 or TRBD2 (5 bases each). Germline CDR1 SNHLY, CDR2 FYNNEI. V was clipped by 7 bases and J by 3 bases, with 13 bases between them. This CDR3 is built from 15 residues. CDR3 loop: CASNSGSFGANVLTF. The CDR3 region has the DNA TGTGCCAGCAATTCAGGGAGCTTTGGGGCCAACGTCCTGACTTTC.

This chain links TRBV7-9 with TRBJ2-3; the match to TRBD2 covers 7 bases. Germline-derived CDR1 and CDR2 are SEHNR and FQNEAQ (reference sequence). This CDR3 has 15 residues. Trimming at V came to 4 bases and at J to 4 bases, leaving 8 bases not matched to a gene. CDR3 DNA: TGTGCCAGCAGCTATACCGGGACTAAGGCAGATACGCAGTATTTT. This sequence encodes CASSYTGTKADTQYF.

The V gene is TRBV9, the J gene TRBJ1-6, with TRBD1 identical over 7 bases. The V gene end was trimmed by 6 bases and the J gene end by 10 bases; junction bases not matched to a gene: 4. The germline CDR1 and CDR2 sequences are SGDLS and YYNGEE. This CDR3 contains 12 residues. CDR3 coding DNA: TGTGCCAGCAATTCAGGGGGGTCACCCCTCCACTTT. As protein: CASNSGGSPLHF. Based on the CDR3 plus reference TRBV9 and TRBJ1-6, the full variable domain is DSGVTQTPKHLITATGQRVTLRCSPRSGDLSVYWYQQSLDQGLQFLIQYYNGEERAKGNILERFSAQQFPDLHSELNLSSLELGDSALYFCASNSGGSPLHFGNGTRLTVT.

This clone was detected a few times. The genes are TRBV27 and TRBJ1-5; D perhaps matches TRBD1 (6 bases). Germline CDR1 MNHEY, CDR2 SMNVEV (reference sequence). The CDR3 has 14 amino acids. V gave up 1 base and J gave up 6 bases, with 10 bases separating them. The CDR3 DNA is TGTGCCAGCAGTTTATGGGGGCTCGGTCAGCCCCAGCATTTT. Translating gives CASSLWGLGQPQHF.